This T cell receptor beta chain stems from a study of blood T cell repertoires in COVID-19. Original analysis: Amplification with reference gene primers provided the estimates of nucleated cell counts. Profiling relied on immunoSEQ multiplex PCR, and the TCRdb table lists in-frame clones only, not all of them. That table supplies the V and J calls and clone size; D and trimming were determined from the DNA. The profile shows around 300,000 clones, roughly nine tenths of them singletons. The V and J ends lost 3 bases and 0 bases respectively, with 12 bases between them. The CDR3 is 15 amino acids. Germline lookup yields CDR1 MGHRA and CDR2 YSYEKL.

The chain is built from TRBV4-1 and TRBJ2-7; the D gene is possibly TRBD1 (5 bases). The clonotype originates from a woman in her forties who had recovered from COVID-19. Sequences were obtained from peripheral blood. The CDR3 loop reads CASSHKYRNSYEQYF. The CDR3 coding sequence is TGCGCCAGCAGCCACAAGTACAGGAACTCCTACGAGCAGTACTTC.